There are a few counts of the clone carrying this TCR beta chain. This sample is part of a study of shared T cell receptors in the human thymus. V was shortened by 2 bases and J by 8 bases, with 16 bases between the two germline ends. Germline V gives CDR1 MNHEY, CDR2 SVGAGI. The CDR3 loop spans 15 amino acids. Clones were read by immunoSEQ multiplex PCR, and TCRdb kept only the in-frame ones, dropping some. This table has approximately 660,000 clones, 70% to 90% appearing once. In addition, the sample was reused for a study of human thymus T cells. From that study: Obtained as resections during corrective heart surgery, the thymus tissue was then studied. Thymic and blood repertoires appeared to carry a bias in their V and J gene usage.

The material sequenced was thymocytes. J is TRBJ2-1 and V is TRBV6-5; D perhaps matches TRBD1 (6 bases). The TCR was taken from a boy younger than two with a congenital heart defect. CDR3 bases: TGTGCCAGCAGTTACACGCCGGGACATTGGGATGAGCAGTTCTTC. It codes for CASSYTPGHWDEQFF.